Sequencing of this TCR beta chain was carried out in a study of T cell repertoires in cytomegalovirus infection. Study context: Based on public TCR beta signatures, there were indications of CMV infection and of a matching HLA type. Study results and limitations: In two of eight donors, the top clonotype was HLA-C-restricted CMV-specific.

This CDR3 has 16 amino acids. Germline V gene data show CDR1 as SGHTA and CDR2 as FQGNSA. The V gene lost 7 bases and the J gene lost 0 bases, with 17 bases spanning the gap. The table lists this clonotype with a few counts. Antigen unknown. TCRdb re-called the reads with MiXCR, one entry per CDR3 protein. The table lists 450,000 to 550,000 distinct CDR3 sequences, 40% to 50% of them singletons. The receptor was derived from a human donor in good health (CMV status not recorded). Some clones in this sample may be carry-over from other donors' samples. The specimen comprised cultured PBMCs, sampled from culture after CMV antigen stimulation. J is TRBJ2-3 and V is TRBV7-2, with a weak D call TRBD2 (5 bases). The CDR3 DNA is TGTGCCAGCACCACTTCGGGGTCCCCTAGCACAGATACGCAGTATTTT. Translating it yields CASTTSGSPSTDTQYF.